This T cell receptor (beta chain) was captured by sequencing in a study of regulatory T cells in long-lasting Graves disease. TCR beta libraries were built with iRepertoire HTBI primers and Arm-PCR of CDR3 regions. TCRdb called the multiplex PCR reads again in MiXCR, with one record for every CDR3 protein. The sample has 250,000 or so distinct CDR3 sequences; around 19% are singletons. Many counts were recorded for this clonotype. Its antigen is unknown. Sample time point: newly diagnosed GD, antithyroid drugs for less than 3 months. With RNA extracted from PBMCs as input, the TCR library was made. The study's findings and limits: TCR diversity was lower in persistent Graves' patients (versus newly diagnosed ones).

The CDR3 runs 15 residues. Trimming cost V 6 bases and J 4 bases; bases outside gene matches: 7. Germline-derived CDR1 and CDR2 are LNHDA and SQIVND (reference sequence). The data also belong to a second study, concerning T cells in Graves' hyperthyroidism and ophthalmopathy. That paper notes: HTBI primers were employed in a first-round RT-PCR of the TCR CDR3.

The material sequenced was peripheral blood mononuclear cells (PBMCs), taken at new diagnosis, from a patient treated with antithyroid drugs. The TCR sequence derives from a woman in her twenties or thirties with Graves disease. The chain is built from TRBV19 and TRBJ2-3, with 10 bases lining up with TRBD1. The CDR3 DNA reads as TGTGCCAGTAGAGATCCGACAGGGGGCGCAGATACGCAGTATTTT. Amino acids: CASRDPTGGADTQYF.